The 19 T cell receptor beta chains below were found in one sample sequenced in a study of beta chain features in type 1 diabetes. Investigators reverse transcribed all isolated RNA, so they sequenced expressed TCRB transcripts. Sequencing was performed with immunoSEQ multiplex PCR; in TCRdb, only in-frame clones are kept and a portion is missing. Among over 700,000 clones, 17% were seen once, and the ten largest hold about 0.02%. Material for sequencing was naive CD4+ T cells from blood. The receptors originated from a woman under 30 in good health.

The chain joins TRBV11-1 to TRBJ2-7; 8 bases are a match to TRBD1. Germline V lookup: CDR1 SGHAT, CDR2 FQDESV (reference sequence). J gave up 2 bases and V 2 bases, and 5 bases lay outside the gene matches. CDR3 length: 15 residues. The CDR3 reads CASSLTGTGPYEQYF. The CDR3 DNA reads TGTGCCAGCAGCTTAACCGGGACAGGACCCTACGAGCAGTACTTC.

A few counts support this clone. This chain connects TRBV11-2 to TRBJ2-7; TRBD2 matches 7 bases. The V gene end was trimmed by 1 base and the J gene end by 3 bases; junction bases not matched to a gene: 9. The CDR3 spans 16 residues. Germline CDR1 reads SGHAT; CDR2 reads FQNNGV. The CDR3 DNA is TGTGCCAGCAGCTTAGCCCGTGGACTAGAGGGCTACGAGCAGTACTTC. As protein: CASSLARGLEGYEQYF.

This clone was seen a few times. The chain carries TRBV5-4 and TRBJ2-2; D is unclear. Trimming cost V 3 bases and J 5 bases, with 17 bases left between them. Per germline, CDR1 SGHNT and CDR2 YYREEE (reference sequence). The CDR3 sequence is 16 residues long. CDR3 amino acids: CASSSGPVRLTGELFF. DNA for the CDR3: TGTGCCAGCAGCTCTGGGCCGGTTCGCTTAACCGGGGAGCTGTTTTTT. The whole variable domain, remainder taken from reference TRBV5-4 and TRBJ2-2, is ETGVTQSPTHLIKTRGQQVTLRCSSQSGHNTVSWYQQALGQGPQFIFQYYREEENGRGNFPPRFSGLQFPNYSSELNVNALELDDSALYLCASSSGPVRLTGELFFGEGSRLTVL.

The table lists this clone with a few counts. The chain combines TRBV10-3 with TRBJ2-7; 11 bases are a match to TRBD2. The CDR3 totals 15 residues. The ends lost 3 bases at V and 5 bases at J; junction bases unmatched: 6. Germline V CDR1 and CDR2: ENHRY, SYGVKD. The CDR3 here is CAISELAGGPDEQYF. The CDR3 nucleotides read TGTGCCATCAGTGAATTAGCGGGAGGGCCCGACGAGCAGTACTTC.

The V call is TRBV9, the J call TRBJ2-2; TRBD1 might be the D (6 bases). This CDR3 comprises 15 residues. In germline, CDR1 is SGDLS, CDR2 YYNGEE. V was pared by 3 bases and J by 6 bases, with 15 bases between. The CDR3 DNA sequence: TGTGCCAGCAGCGCCAACAGGGTTGGCGCCGGGGAGCTGTTTTTT. Encoded protein: CASSANRVGAGELFF. Supplemented by reference TRBV9 and TRBJ2-2, the full variable domain reads DSGVTQTPKHLITATGQRVTLRCSPRSGDLSVYWYQQSLDQGLQFLIQYYNGEERAKGNILERFSAQQFPDLHSELNLSSLELGDSALYFCASSANRVGAGELFFGEGSRLTVL.

This clone occurred a few times. The V call is TRBV11-1, the J call TRBJ2-1; the D is unclear. With 1 base removed from V and 0 bases from J, the gap between germline ends came to 13 bases. The CDR3 is 17 amino acids. Germline V gives CDR1 SGHAT, CDR2 FQDESV (reference sequence). CDR3 coding DNA: TGTGCCAGCAGCTTAGGCGGACCGAGAGACTCCTACAATGAGCAGTTCTTC. Encoded protein: CASSLGGPRDSYNEQFF.

This chain links TRBV28 with TRBJ1-5; D gene uncertain. This CDR3 region has 12 residues. Germline V gene data show CDR1 as MDHEN and CDR2 as SYDVKM. Trimming shortened V by 2 bases and J by 5 bases, and 4 bases separated the two germline ends. DNA of the CDR3: TGTGCCAGCAGTTTAAGGGATCAGCCCCAGCATTTT. It specifies CASSLRDQPQHF.

There are many counts of this clone. J is TRBJ1-1 and V is TRBV14; no firm D call. The CDR3 has 13 residues. Trimming took 4 bases from V and 10 from J, leaving 16 bases between them. Germline assignment: CDR1 SGHDN and CDR2 FVKESK. CDR3 bases: TGTGCCAGCAGCCCTGTACCGGTCGGGGTAGCTTTCTTT. Translated: CASSPVPVGVAFF.

The CDR3 DNA reads TGTGCCATCAGTGACTCTCAACAGGGGACTTATGGCTACACCTTC. Its translation is CAISDSQQGTYGYTF. This chain uses TRBV10-3 with TRBJ1-2, with 7 bases matching TRBD1. Germline CDR1 is ENHRY and CDR2 is SYGVKD. This CDR3 has 15 residues. The V segment lost 3 bases and the J segment 5 bases; nucleotides outside the gene matches: 9.

This clone turned up a few times. The gene calls are TRBV18 and TRBJ2-7; 14 bases are shared with TRBD2. This CDR3 has 20 amino acids. Germline lookup yields CDR1 KGHSH and CDR2 LQKENI. Trimming at V came to 3 bases and at J to 2 bases, leaving 15 bases not matched to a gene. The CDR3, as DNA: TGTGCCAGCTCACCCAACCCGGGACTAGCGGGAGCCCCTTCCCCCTACGAGCAGTACTTC. Protein: CASSPNPGLAGAPSPYEQYF.

This clone was seen a few times. The rearrangement joins TRBV7-2 to TRBJ2-2; 8 nucleotides align to TRBD2. The germline gives CDR1 SGHTA, CDR2 FQGNSA. The CDR3 runs to 16 residues. J was trimmed by 6 bases and V by 6 bases; bases with no gene match: 12. This chain's CDR3 is CASRRPGLGDAGELFF. CDR3 bases: TGTGCCAGCAGACGACCGGGACTAGGGGACGCCGGGGAGCTGTTTTTT.

This clone has just a few counts. The chain joins TRBV6-5 to TRBJ2-1; 7 bases are a match to TRBD2. CDR1 MNHEY and CDR2 SVGAGI come from the germline V gene. This CDR3 contains 15 residues. V lost 7 bases, J lost 5 bases, and 11 bases stayed unmatched. CDR3 bases: TGTGCCAGCACGGACCAGGGTCGGGGGGACAATGAGCAGTTCTTC. This sequence encodes CASTDQGRGDNEQFF.

A few counts support this clone. The gene calls are TRBV7-2 and TRBJ2-1, with D unresolved. Germline V CDR1 and CDR2: SGHTA, FQGNSA. This CDR3 contains 18 residues. Trimming cost V 8 bases and J 2 bases, with 25 bases left between them. The CDR3 is CASVPRVRADQTYNEQFF. CDR3 in DNA: TGTGCCAGCGTCCCTAGGGTTCGGGCGGATCAAACCTACAATGAGCAGTTCTTC.

This chain connects TRBV6-1 to TRBJ2-1; D may be TRBD1 (6 bases). The CDR3 covers 13 residues. The V end was cut by 8 bases, the J end by 6 bases, with 14 bases between. Germline assignment: CDR1 MNHNS and CDR2 SASEGT. The CDR3 bases are TGTGCCAGCGGGAACAGGGCCCTCAATGAGCAGTTCTTC. It codes for CASGNRALNEQFF.

Remarks on this clone: Different DNA sequences within this sample yield the same CDR3. V is TRBV5-6 and J is TRBJ2-7; no firm D call. CDR3 length equals 12 residues. Looked up from germline, CDR1 is SGHDT and CDR2 is YYEEEE. Deletions cut 4 bases from V and 5 bases from J, with 10 bases between. The CDR3 bases are TGTGCCAGCAGCCGGCATCGGGACGAGCAGTACTTC. Its translation: CASSRHRDEQYF.

The chain joins TRBV5-1 to TRBJ1-5; 7 bases are shared with TRBD1. The CDR3 covers 14 residues. V dropped 4 bases and J dropped 4; count of bases not matched to a gene: 5. The germline V gene has CDR1 SGHRS and CDR2 YFSETQ. The CDR3 region is CASSQGQPNQPQHF. The CDR3 coding sequence is TGCGCCAGCAGCCAGGGACAGCCAAATCAGCCCCAGCATTTT.

This clone was detected a few times. This CDR3 is CASSLELSYNEQFF. The CDR3 coding sequence is TGTGCCAGCAGCTTAGAACTATCCTACAATGAGCAGTTCTTC. The J gene is TRBJ2-1, the V gene TRBV7-3; D call uncertain. V gave up 2 bases and J gave up 1 base, with 6 bases separating them. This CDR3 is 14 amino acids long. CDR1 SGHTA and CDR2 FQGTGA come from the germline V gene.

This rearrangement joins TRBV6-5 to TRBJ1-2; weak D call: TRBD1 (5 bases). CDR1 and CDR2 from the germline V gene are MNHEY and SVGAGI. The CDR3 loop spans 13 amino acids. Trimming removed 7 bases from V and 8 bases from J, with 17 bases in between. The CDR3, as DNA: TGTGCCAGCACCCTGGGCTGGGGCCGGGGCTACACCTTC. Protein sequence: CASTLGWGRGYTF.

This clone has just a few counts. This chain links TRBV28 with TRBJ2-7; the match to TRBD1 covers 7 bases. CDR3 length: 12 amino acids. The germline CDR1 and CDR2 sequences are MDHEN and SYDVKM. V trimming: 4 bases; J trimming: 6 bases; junction bases outside the gene matches: 3. CDR3 sequence: CASSSPGGEQYF. The CDR3 DNA reads as TGTGCCAGCAGTTCACCAGGGGGCGAGCAGTACTTC.